These T cell receptor beta chains were read from a single sample in a study of T cells after yellow fever vaccination. MiXCR, run by TCRdb on the 5' RACE reads, gives a single entry per CDR3 protein. This sample has about 50,000 distinct CDR3 sequences, with roughly 6.9% found just once. Sequencing used CD8+ T cells sorted from PBMCs, obtained on the day of the first yellow fever vaccination. The receptor set was obtained from a man aged 18 to 35 who received the YFV17D yellow fever vaccine. CDR3s include the opening cysteine and the closing phenylalanine or tryptophan. The order of the fields is V gene, J gene, CDR3 length, D gene, clone size, CDR3 protein, CDR3 DNA. The D gene is left open where the match is weak. A row's size may be missing; if present it is once, few, many or a size class.

TRBV28,TRBJ2-1,17,TRBD2,.,CASSPGTSGGLYNEQFF,TGTGCCAGCAGCCCCGGGACTAGCGGGGGGCTCTACAATGAGCAGTTCTTC
TRBV4-3,TRBJ2-1,15,TRBD2,many,CASSQGLDSYNEQFF,TGCGCCAGCAGCCAGGGACTAGACTCCTACAATGAGCAGTTCTTC
TRBV7-9,TRBJ2-3,15,TRBD1,.,CASSLGTDSTDTQYF,TGTGCCAGCAGCCTGGGGACAGACAGCACAGATACGCAGTATTTT
TRBV27,TRBJ1-4,16,.,.,CASGFRDKATNEKLFF,TGTGCCAGCGGTTTCCGGGACAAAGCAACTAATGAAAAACTGTTTTTT
TRBV7-2,TRBJ2-4,15,TRBD1,.,CASSLGLQGENIQYF,TGTGCCAGCAGCTTAGGTTTACAGGGGGAAAACATTCAGTACTTC
TRBV12-3/TRBV12-4,TRBJ2-2,18,TRBD2,many,CASSRYGGDFLNTGELFF,TGTGCCAGCAGCCGATATGGGGGGGACTTTTTAAACACCGGGGAGCTGTTTTTT
TRBV20-1,TRBJ2-5,14,.,many,CSAKIPDWTETQYF,TGCAGTGCTAAAATCCCGGACTGGACAGAGACCCAGTACTTC
TRBV7-3,TRBJ2-3,16,.,many,CASSSNPASSTDTQYF,TGTGCCAGCAGCTCCAACCCAGCATCTAGCACAGATACGCAGTATTTT
TRBV27,TRBJ2-7,12,.,many,CASSTGFNEQYF,TGTGCCAGCAGCACAGGGTTCAACGAGCAGTACTTC
TRBV12-3/TRBV12-4,TRBJ2-3,18,TRBD2,few,CASSLKLRERGGEDTQYF,TGTGCCAGCAGTTTAAAGTTGCGAGAGCGGGGGGGCGAAGATACGCAGTATTTT
TRBV29-1,TRBJ1-1,13,.,many,CSVDKGLGTEAFF,TGCAGCGTTGATAAGGGGCTCGGCACTGAAGCTTTCTTT
TRBV6-5,TRBJ2-7,16,TRBD2,few,CASSYLAGGYYYEQYF,TGTGCCAGCAGTTATCTAGCGGGGGGCTACTACTACGAGCAGTACTTC
TRBV4-3,TRBJ2-7,16,TRBD2,many,CASSQGLAGGNYEQYF,TGCGCCAGCAGCCAAGGGCTAGCGGGGGGGAACTACGAGCAGTACTTC
TRBV7-9,TRBJ1-5,14,TRBD1,.,CASSLVRGNQPQHF,TGTGCCAGCAGCTTAGTCAGGGGGAATCAGCCCCAGCATTTT
TRBV12-3/TRBV12-4,TRBJ1-3,15,.,many,CASSFTGFSGNTIYF,TGTGCCAGCAGTTTCACAGGGTTTTCAGGAAACACCATATATTTT
TRBV12-3/TRBV12-4,TRBJ2-7,14,.,few,CASSLFGTGHEQYF,TGTGCCAGCAGTTTGTTCGGGACGGGGCACGAGCAGTACTTC
TRBV7-2,TRBJ1-1,11,.,.,CASSLGGEAFF,TGTGCCAGCAGCTTAGGGGGTGAAGCTTTCTTT
TRBV29-1,TRBJ2-1,11,.,.,CSVGGNNEQFF,TGCAGCGTGGGGGGAAACAATGAGCAGTTCTTC
TRBV7-9,TRBJ2-1,13,.,.,CASRSTNFNEQFF,TGTGCCAGCAGATCGACTAATTTTAATGAGCAGTTCTTC
TRBV7-9,TRBJ2-7,15,TRBD2,few,CASSPQRGPSYEQYF,TGTGCCAGCAGCCCACAGCGGGGGCCGTCCTACGAGCAGTACTTC
TRBV4-1,TRBJ1-5,14,TRBD1,many,CASSQGPGGQPQHF,TGCGCCAGCAGCCAAGGCCCAGGGGGGCAGCCCCAGCATTTT
TRBV9,TRBJ2-3,14,.,many,CASTPRDSTDTQYF,TGTGCCAGCACCCCCAGGGACAGCACAGATACGCAGTATTTT
TRBV4-2,TRBJ1-1,16,.,few,CASSQETGAPNTEAFF,TGTGCCAGCAGCCAAGAGACGGGGGCCCCGAACACTGAAGCTTTCTTT
TRBV5-1,TRBJ2-7,15,.,many,CASNGVGLESYEQYF,TGCGCCAGCAATGGGGTCGGACTCGAAAGCTACGAGCAGTACTTC
TRBV11-2,TRBJ2-5,15,.,many,CASSPGGRGEETQYF,TGTGCCAGCAGCCCCGGGGGCCGGGGAGAAGAGACCCAGTACTTC
TRBV27,TRBJ2-2,13,.,few,CASTGSSTGELFF,TGTGCCAGTACAGGGTCGTCCACCGGGGAGCTGTTTTTT
TRBV14,TRBJ2-1,15,.,many,CASSQTGGLYNEQFF,TGTGCCAGCAGCCAGACCGGGGGGCTGTACAATGAGCAGTTCTTC
TRBV11-2,TRBJ1-5,17,.,.,CASSSGEVHLSNQPQHF,TGTGCCAGCAGCTCGGGAGAGGTACACCTTAGCAATCAGCCCCAGCATTTT
TRBV25-1,TRBJ1-4,10,.,many,CASSDEKLFF,TGTGCCAGCAGTGATGAAAAACTGTTTTTT
TRBV6-1,TRBJ1-5,16,.,.,CASSADAGWGNQHQHF,TGTGCCAGCAGCGCGGACGCCGGATGGGGGAATCAGCACCAGCATTTT
TRBV4-2,TRBJ1-2,15,.,few,CASSPPARAAYGYTF,TGTGCCAGCAGCCCCCCGGCAAGGGCCGCCTATGGCTACACCTTC
TRBV20-1,TRBJ2-3,18,TRBD2,few,CSAPAGLAGGPRTDTQYF,TGCAGTGCACCAGCCGGGCTAGCGGGGGGACCTAGGACAGATACGCAGTATTTT
TRBV20-1,TRBJ1-2,14,.,few,CSASWSAWSYGYTF,TGCAGTGCCAGTTGGAGTGCTTGGAGCTATGGCTACACCTTC
TRBV29-1,TRBJ1-2,12,.,many,CSVVRGGNGYTF,TGCAGCGTTGTCAGGGGAGGAAATGGCTACACCTTC
TRBV2,TRBJ2-2,13,.,many,CASRVREAGELFF,TGTGCCAGCAGGGTCAGGGAGGCCGGGGAGCTGTTTTTT
TRBV20-1,TRBJ2-3,15,.,many,CSAPGRGTETDTQYF,TGCAGTGCTCCGGGGAGGGGGACAGAAACAGATACGCAGTATTTT
TRBV6-2/TRBV6-3,TRBJ2-7,13,.,few,CATGGPRSYEQYF,TGTGCCACTGGGGGGCCGCGATCCTACGAGCAGTACTTC
TRBV4-1,TRBJ1-6,15,.,few,CASSPLGDGNSPLHF,TGCGCCAGCAGCCCTTTGGGGGACGGAAATTCACCCCTCCACTTT
TRBV12-3/TRBV12-4,TRBJ1-6,11,TRBD1,.,CATSGQGPLHF,TGTGCCACATCGGGACAGGGTCCCCTCCACTTT
TRBV6-5,TRBJ2-6,15,.,few,CASSYVDSGANVLTF,TGTGCCAGCAGTTACGTCGACTCTGGGGCCAACGTCCTGACTTTC
TRBV7-8,TRBJ2-5,16,.,.,CASSLARLGIQETQYF,TGTGCCAGCAGCTTAGCGCGGTTGGGTATCCAAGAGACCCAGTACTTC
TRBV11-1,TRBJ2-3,16,TRBD2,many,CASSPTQRGGTDTQYF,TGTGCCAGCAGCCCTACCCAGCGGGGGGGCACAGATACGCAGTATTTT
TRBV6-5,TRBJ2-3,10,.,many,CASGQDTQYF,TGTGCCAGCGGACAAGATACGCAGTATTTT
TRBV6-5,TRBJ1-5,15,.,few,CASKITAGGRQPQHF,TGTGCCAGCAAAATAACGGCGGGGGGCCGGCAGCCCCAGCATTTT
TRBV7-2,TRBJ1-6,14,.,.,CASSFRAANSPLHF,TGTGCCAGCAGCTTCCGGGCCGCAAATTCACCCCTCCACTTT
TRBV6-5,TRBJ2-2,12,.,many,CASSYSTRELFF,TGTGCCAGCAGTTACTCGACGAGAGAGCTGTTTTTT
TRBV19,TRBJ1-5,15,TRBD1,.,CASKVGQGAGQPQHF,TGTGCCAGTAAGGTTGGACAGGGAGCCGGTCAGCCCCAGCATTTT
TRBV5-4,TRBJ2-3,14,.,.,CASHSARSTDTQYF,TGTGCCAGCCATTCGGCGCGGAGCACAGATACGCAGTATTTT
TRBV11-2,TRBJ2-1,16,.,many,CASSSPTPTAGIEQFF,TGTGCCAGCAGCTCCCCGACACCCACGGCCGGGATCGAGCAGTTCTTC
TRBV5-4,TRBJ2-1,15,TRBD2,many,CASSYVGGLANEQFF,TGTGCCAGCAGCTACGTCGGCGGACTAGCGAATGAGCAGTTCTTC